This entry lists 25 T cell receptor beta chains sequenced from one sample in a study of blood T cell repertoires in COVID-19 (TCRdb year 2020). The method was the immunoSEQ multiplex PCR assay. In TCRdb, the immuneACCESS table is reduced to in-frame sequences with V and J assigned. These tables do not hold every clone; where another copy was compared, an unresolved V gene accounts for under half, and the others remain unexplained. This sample gives about 190,000 clones in total; roughly 77% of them show up just once. The top ten constitute around 17% of the sample. Sequenced material: PBMCs or T cells enriched from blood (not recorded which). Receptor source: a woman between 45 and 60 years old with acute COVID-19.

A single count supports this clone. V and J are TRBV9 and TRBJ1-6; tentative D call: TRBD1 (5 bases). In germline, CDR1 is SGDLS, CDR2 YYNGEE. CDR3 length: 16 residues. V was trimmed by 0 bases and J by 4 bases, leaving 11 bases between them. CDR3: CASSVAVTEYNSPLHF. CDR3 nucleotides: TGTGCCAGCAGCGTAGCGGTGACAGAGTATAATTCACCCCTCCACTTT.

The rearrangement uses TRBV2 and TRBJ2-3; weak D call: TRBD1 (5 bases). CDR1 is SNHLY and CDR2 is FYNNEI in the germline V gene. CDR3 length equals 17 residues. With 6 bases removed from V and 2 bases from J, the gap between germline ends came to 21 bases. Written as DNA, the CDR3 is TGTGCCAGCAGCCCCGTTGGGCAGGGTTTCAACACAGATACGCAGTATTTT. Translation gives CASSPVGQGFNTDTQYF.

The chain uses TRBV24-1 and TRBJ1-4, with a tentative D call TRBD1 (5 bases). This CDR3 has 13 amino acids. Trimming cost V 7 bases and J 6 bases, with 11 bases left between them. The V gene's germline CDR1 is KGHDR and CDR2 SFDVKD. CDR3 amino acids: CATRSRVDEKLFF. CDR3 DNA sequence: TGTGCCACCAGGTCCAGGGTTGATGAAAAACTGTTTTTT.

This clone was counted between two and nine times. The chain links TRBV5-1 to TRBJ1-6; TRBD1 might be the D (5 bases). V was clipped by 0 bases and J by 9 bases, with 13 bases between them. The CDR3 runs 15 residues. Per germline, CDR1 SGHRS and CDR2 YFSETQ. The CDR3 reads CASSLEENRPSPLHF. CDR3 nucleotide sequence: TGCGCCAGCAGCTTGGAGGAAAACAGGCCTTCACCCCTCCACTTT. The variable domain in full, with the rest retrieved from reference TRBV5-1 and TRBJ1-6, is KAGVTQTPRYLIKTRGQQVTLSCSPISGHRSVSWYQQTPGQGLQFLFEYFSETQRNKGNFPGRFSGRQFSNSRSEMNVSTLELGDSALYLCASSLEENRPSPLHFGNGTRLTVT.

The chain carries TRBV18 and TRBJ1-6; 7 bases align to TRBD1. CDR1 is KGHSH, CDR2 LQKENI, per germline. V was clipped by 4 bases and J by 7 bases; unmatched bases: 7. The CDR3 is 15 amino acids. The CDR3 region is CASSRGQQLNSPLHF. In DNA, the CDR3 is TGTGCCAGCTCACGGGGACAGCAGTTGAATTCACCCCTCCACTTT.

This chain links TRBV7-8 with TRBJ1-3; D call uncertain. CDR1 is SGHVS, CDR2 FQNEAQ, per germline. The CDR3 is 14 amino acids. V lost 3 bases to trimming and J lost 0 bases, with 6 bases between them. The chain's CDR3 is CASSFYASGNTIYF. CDR3 coding DNA: TGTGCCAGCAGCTTCTACGCCTCTGGAAACACCATATATTTT.

The genes are TRBV19 and TRBJ1-4, with 7 positions matching TRBD1. V lost 5 bases and J lost 9; bases outside the gene matches: 6. Germline V CDR1 and CDR2: LNHDA, SQIVND (reference sequence). The CDR3 spans 13 residues. CDR3 protein: CASSAWDSQKLFF. CDR3 DNA sequence: TGTGCCAGTAGTGCCTGGGACAGCCAAAAACTGTTTTTT.

The chain carries TRBV3-1 (or the pseudogene TRBV3-2) and TRBJ2-3, with D unresolved. The V end was cut by 0 bases, the J end by 8 bases, with 9 bases between. This CDR3 is 13 amino acids long. In germline, CDR1 is LGHDT, CDR2 YNNKEL (reference sequence). CDR3 nucleotides: TGTGCCAGCAGCCAAGAGTCTACTGGTACGCAGTATTTT. This gives the protein CASSQESTGTQYF.

The chain has TRBV5-1 and TRBJ1-4; possibly TRBD1 for D (5 bases). The CDR3 covers 15 residues. Between the trimmed V and J ends, which lost 4 bases and 0 bases, there was a span of 10 bases. Germline CDR1 reads SGHRS; CDR2 reads YFSETQ. The CDR3 coding sequence is TGCGCCAGCAGCCCCACAGGCGCAACTAATGAAAAACTGTTTTTT. Translation gives CASSPTGATNEKLFF. Looking up the rest from reference TRBV5-1 and TRBJ1-4 gives the full variable domain: KAGVTQTPRYLIKTRGQQVTLSCSPISGHRSVSWYQQTPGQGLQFLFEYFSETQRNKGNFPGRFSGRQFSNSRSEMNVSTLELGDSALYLCASSPTGATNEKLFFGSGTQLSVL.

The chain has TRBV2 and TRBJ1-3; unclear D gene. The CDR3 is made up of 20 amino acids. Germline loops: CDR1 SNHLY, CDR2 FYNNEI. V lost 3 bases and J 1 base, leaving 25 bases between the germline ends. CDR3 bases: TGTGCCAGCAGTGAGGTACTCGCGGAGGGAGGCCCTTTATCTGGAAACACCATATATTTT. Residues: CASSEVLAEGGPLSGNTIYF.

This clone was seen only once. The V call is TRBV2, the J call TRBJ1-2; D not certain. V was trimmed by 4 bases and J by 6 bases, leaving 6 bases between them. CDR1 and CDR2 from the germline V gene are SNHLY and FYNNEI. The CDR3 is made up of 11 amino acids. CDR3 coding DNA: TGTGCCAGCAGTGGACACAATGGCTACACCTTC. It encodes CASSGHNGYTF.

In its sample, this clone was seen a few times. The V gene is TRBV4-2, the J gene TRBJ2-2; TRBD2 agrees at 8 bases. The CDR3 totals 16 residues. J gave up 8 bases and V 4 bases, and 12 bases lay outside the gene matches. Germline lookup yields CDR1 LGHNA and CDR2 YNFKEQ. CDR3 bases: TGTGCCAGCAGCCGGCACAGCGGGGGCAACAGGGGGGAGCTGTTTTTT. Translation gives CASSRHSGGNRGELFF.

The chain recombines TRBV12-3 or TRBV12-4 with TRBJ2-3, with D maybe TRBD2 (5 bases). The ends were cut back, 6 bases at V and 9 bases at J, with 13 bases in the middle. CDR3 length: 12 amino acids. The CDR3 here is CASSPSGSTQYF. The CDR3 DNA follows: TGTGCCAGCAGCCCTAGTGGGAGCACGCAGTATTTT.

V and J are TRBV9 and TRBJ2-1, with 8 bases aligning to TRBD2. This CDR3 region has 13 residues. Germline CDR1 and CDR2: SGDLS and YYNGEE. V gave up 4 bases and J gave up 5 bases; unmatched junction bases: 2. CDR3: CASSFSGDNEQFF. CDR3 in DNA: TGTGCCAGCAGCTTTAGCGGGGACAATGAGCAGTTCTTC.

The rearrangement joins TRBV5-6 to TRBJ1-2; the D gene is possibly TRBD1 (6 bases). This CDR3 is 16 amino acids long. Germline V gene sequence: CDR1 SGHDT, CDR2 YYEEEE. Trimming removed 4 bases at V and 4 bases at J, with 20 bases between. The CDR3 is CASSPWTEGGSYGYTF. CDR3 DNA: TGTGCCAGCAGCCCATGGACAGAGGGTGGGTCCTATGGCTACACCTTC.

The table lists this clone with a few counts. The chain joins TRBV6-4 to TRBJ1-1, with 7 bases lining up with TRBD1. Germline V gene data show CDR1 as MRHNA and CDR2 as SNTAGT. V shed 6 bases, J shed 4 bases, and the junction held 5 bases outside the gene matches. The CDR3 consists of 13 residues. CDR3 DNA: TGTGCCAGCAGCCGGACAGGCAGCACTGAAGCTTTCTTT. Encoded protein: CASSRTGSTEAFF.

V and J are TRBV27 and TRBJ1-2; D is unresolved. This CDR3 comprises 14 residues. V gave up 8 bases and J gave up 4 bases, with 17 bases separating them. Germline V CDR1 and CDR2: MNHEY, SMNVEV (reference sequence). The CDR3 loop reads CASGLFGPPYGYTF. CDR3 coding DNA: TGTGCCAGCGGACTGTTTGGCCCCCCCTATGGCTACACCTTC.

In this sample, this clone turned up once. The chain uses TRBV2 and TRBJ2-2; D is possibly TRBD2 (5 bases). The CDR3 contains 15 residues. CDR1 is SNHLY and CDR2 is FYNNEI in the germline V gene. With 1 base removed from V and 3 bases from J, the gap between germline ends came to 9 bases. The DNA of the CDR3 is TGTGCCAGCAGTGAAGAAGTGGGAGACACCGGGGAGCTGTTTTTT. Its translation: CASSEEVGDTGELFF.

V gene TRBV28 combines with J gene TRBJ2-3; D gene uncertain. V gave up 3 bases and J gave up 5 bases, with 3 bases separating them. The CDR3 length is 11 residues. Germline V CDR1 and CDR2: MDHEN, SYDVKM. The CDR3 sequence: CASSFRDTQYF. CDR3 bases: TGTGCCAGCAGTTTTCGAGATACGCAGTATTTT.

The rearrangement links TRBV29-1 to TRBJ2-3; 8 bases map to TRBD1. The CDR3 spans 15 residues. CDR1 is SQVTM, CDR2 ANQGSEA, per germline. J gave up 0 bases and V 5 bases, and 7 bases lay outside the gene matches. Written as DNA, the CDR3 is TGCAGCGTTCAGGGGGCCATTACTAGCACAGATACGCAGTATTTT. This sequence encodes CSVQGAITSTDTQYF.

The chain combines TRBV28 with TRBJ1-1, with D maybe TRBD1 (6 bases). This CDR3 contains 15 residues. Germline V CDR1 and CDR2: MDHEN, SYDVKM. Trimming removed 2 bases from V and 6 bases from J, with 16 bases in between. CDR3 region: CASSLTGGGVSEAFF. The CDR3, as DNA: TGTGCCAGCAGTTTAACGGGAGGGGGGGTATCTGAAGCTTTCTTT.

J is TRBJ2-3 and V is TRBV5-1; possible D gene TRBD2, 5 bases. CDR3 size: 15 residues. CDR1 is SGHRS, CDR2 YFSETQ, per germline. V was shortened by 0 bases and J by 4 bases, with 12 bases between the two germline ends. CDR3 in DNA: TGCGCCAGCAGCTTGGGTCACGGAGGTGCAGATACGCAGTATTTT. It specifies CASSLGHGGADTQYF.

The genes are TRBV5-6 and TRBJ1-2; maybe TRBD1 (5 bases). This CDR3 has 15 residues. Trimming left V 4 bases short and J 6 bases short, with 19 bases between. Germline V CDR1 and CDR2: SGHDT, YYEEEE. The CDR3 is CASSLEGAGYDGYTF. The CDR3 bases are TGTGCCAGCAGCCTTGAAGGGGCAGGGTATGATGGCTACACCTTC.

The chain combines TRBV29-1 with TRBJ2-3; perhaps TRBD2 as D (7 bases). Trimming removed 7 bases from V and 4 bases from J, with 21 bases in between. Per germline, CDR1 SQVTM and CDR2 ANQGSEA. This CDR3 spans 15 amino acids. CDR3 in amino acids: CSAKGGDRGSDTQYF. The CDR3 nucleotides read TGCAGCGCCAAAGGGGGGGATAGAGGGTCAGATACGCAGTATTTT.

The CDR3 DNA follows: TGTGCCAGCAGGACAGGGGGTTACTATAATTCACCCCTCCACTTT. This encodes CASRTGGYYNSPLHF. The V and J genes are TRBV5-8 and TRBJ1-6; 9 bases line up with TRBD1. The CDR3 is 15 residues long. Looked up from germline, CDR1 is SGHTS and CDR2 is YDEGEE. Trimming removed 5 bases from V and 3 bases from J; junction bases left unmatched: 3.